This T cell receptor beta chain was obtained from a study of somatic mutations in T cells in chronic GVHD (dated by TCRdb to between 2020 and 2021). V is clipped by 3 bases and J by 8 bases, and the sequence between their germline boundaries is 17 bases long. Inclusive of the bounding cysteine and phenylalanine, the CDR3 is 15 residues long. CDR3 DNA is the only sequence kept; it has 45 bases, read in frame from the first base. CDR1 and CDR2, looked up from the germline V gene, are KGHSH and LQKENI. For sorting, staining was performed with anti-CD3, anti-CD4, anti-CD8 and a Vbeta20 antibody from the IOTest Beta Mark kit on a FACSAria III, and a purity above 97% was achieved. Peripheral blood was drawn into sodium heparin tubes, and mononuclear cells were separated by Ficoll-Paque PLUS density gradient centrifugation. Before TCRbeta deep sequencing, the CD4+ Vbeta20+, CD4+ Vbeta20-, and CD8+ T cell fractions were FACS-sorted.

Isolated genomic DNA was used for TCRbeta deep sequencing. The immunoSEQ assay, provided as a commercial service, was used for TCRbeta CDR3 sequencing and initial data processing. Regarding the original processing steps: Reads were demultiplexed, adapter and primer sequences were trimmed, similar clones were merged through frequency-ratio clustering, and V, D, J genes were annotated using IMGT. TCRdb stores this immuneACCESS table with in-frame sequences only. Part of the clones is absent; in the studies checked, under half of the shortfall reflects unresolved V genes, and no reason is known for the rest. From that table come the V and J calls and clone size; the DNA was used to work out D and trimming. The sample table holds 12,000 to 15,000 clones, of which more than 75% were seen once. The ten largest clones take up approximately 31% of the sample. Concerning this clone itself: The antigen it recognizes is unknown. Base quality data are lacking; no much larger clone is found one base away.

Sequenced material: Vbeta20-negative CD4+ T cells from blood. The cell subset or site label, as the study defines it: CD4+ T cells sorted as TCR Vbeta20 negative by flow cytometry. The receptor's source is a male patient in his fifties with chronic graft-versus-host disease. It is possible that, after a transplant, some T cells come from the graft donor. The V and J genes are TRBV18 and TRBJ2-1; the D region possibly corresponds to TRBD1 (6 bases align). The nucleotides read TGTGCCAGCTCACCCCCGACAGGACCCCGGGATGAGCAGTTCTTC. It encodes CASSPPTGPRDEQFF.